The 17 T cell receptor beta chains below were found in one sample sequenced in a study of cytomegalovirus exposure and HLA in healthy donors. Vbeta (60) and Jbeta (13) primers were used in the PCR. Sequencing was performed with immunoSEQ multiplex PCR; in TCRdb, only in-frame clones are kept and a portion is missing. The data contain 90,000 to 130,000 clones, over 65% of them singletons. The sequenced sample was PBMCs. The receptors were gathered from a man aged 30-40 years in good health and CMV-seropositive.

This chain joins TRBV5-8 and TRBJ1-2; tentatively, D is TRBD1 (6 bases). Germline values: CDR1 SGHTS, CDR2 YDEGEE. The CDR3 spans 14 residues. The ends were cut back, 3 bases at V and 4 bases at J, with 13 bases in the middle. CDR3: CASSWKQGGYGYTF. In nucleotides, the CDR3 is TGTGCCAGCAGCTGGAAACAGGGCGGCTATGGCTACACCTTC.

V is TRBV28 and J is TRBJ1-2, with TRBD1 as a possible D gene (5 bases). Germline V gives CDR1 MDHEN, CDR2 SYDVKM. This CDR3 comprises 15 residues. Trimming cost V 8 bases and J 0 bases, with 16 bases left between them. The CDR3 DNA reads TGTGCCAGCTTCCAGGGTTCCCTAGCTAACTATGGCTACACCTTC. This codes for CASFQGSLANYGYTF.

The sample holds a few counts of this clone. The chain is built from TRBV25-1 and TRBJ1-6, with D perhaps matching TRBD1 (6 bases). V lost 4 bases, J lost 13 bases, and 14 bases lay in between. Germline lookup yields CDR1 MGHDK and CDR2 SYGVNS. The CDR3 runs 13 residues. The CDR3 region has the DNA TGTGCCAGCAGTGTACCAGGGGACGGGCCCCTCCACTTT. It translates to CASSVPGDGPLHF.

This chain connects TRBV4-3 to TRBJ2-5; 12 bases are shared with TRBD2. The length of the CDR3 is 17 residues. Germline-derived CDR1 and CDR2 are LGHNA and YSLEER. The trim removed 0 bases at V and 5 bases at J, leaving 7 bases unmatched. CDR3 sequence: CASSQELAGGSEETQYF. The CDR3 region has the DNA TGCGCCAGCAGCCAAGAGCTAGCGGGGGGGTCCGAGGAGACCCAGTACTTC.

The gene calls are TRBV6-6 and TRBJ1-2; a possible D gene is TRBD1 (6 bases). Germline values: CDR1 MNHNY, CDR2 SVGAGI (reference sequence). CDR3 length equals 16 residues. V lost 7 bases and J lost 0, with 18 bases in between. The CDR3 DNA follows: TGTGCCAGCATCAAAAGGGGGGGCCTAGCTAACTATGGCTACACCTTC. This gives the protein CASIKRGGLANYGYTF.

The CDR3 region is CASSSRGGETQYF. The CDR3, as DNA: TGTGCCAGCAGTTCCAGGGGCGGGGAGACCCAGTACTTC. This chain links TRBV28 with TRBJ2-5, with a tentative D call TRBD1 (6 bases). Germline values: CDR1 MDHEN, CDR2 SYDVKM. CDR3 size: 13 residues. V gave up 4 bases and J gave up 5 bases, with 11 bases separating them.

This clone has a handful of counts. The gene calls are TRBV7-2 and TRBJ2-7; D perhaps matches TRBD2 (6 bases). The ends were cut back, 9 bases at V and 12 bases at J, with 27 bases in the middle. The CDR3 totals 14 residues. Germline assignment: CDR1 SGHTA and CDR2 FQGNSA. CDR3 in amino acids: CARKLAGSSNLRYF. In nucleotides, the CDR3 is TGTGCCAGAAAGCTGGCGGGGTCCTCGAATTTACGGTACTTC.

The chain couples TRBV6-6 to TRBJ2-4; the match to TRBD1 covers 7 bases. The V gene's germline CDR1 is MNHNY and CDR2 SVGAGI (reference sequence). CDR3 length: 15 residues. V shed 8 bases and J 0 bases; nucleotides not matched to a gene: 7. The CDR3 loop reads CASAKDRTAKNIQYF. Written as DNA, the CDR3 is TGTGCCAGCGCAAAGGACAGGACAGCCAAAAACATTCAGTACTTC.

V usage is TRBV6-1 and J usage is TRBJ2-1; D is perhaps TRBD1 (6 bases). This CDR3 has 13 amino acids. Germline CDR1 reads MNHNS; CDR2 reads SASEGT. Trimming removed 5 bases from V and 4 bases from J, with 9 bases in between. The CDR3: CASSLQGYNEQFF. In DNA, the CDR3 is TGTGCCAGCAGTCTCCAGGGGTACAATGAGCAGTTCTTC.

Regarding this clone: Different DNA sequences within this sample yield the same CDR3. The genes are TRBV5-6 and TRBJ2-5; 8 bases agree with TRBD1. This CDR3 comprises 19 residues. Germline V gene data show CDR1 as SGHDT and CDR2 as YYEEEE. The J segment lost 2 bases and the V segment lost 0 bases, leaving 15 bases of the junction unmatched. The CDR3 loop reads CASSLGPRQGLHLQETQYF. The DNA for the CDR3 is TGTGCCAGCAGCTTGGGACCTAGACAGGGGCTCCATCTTCAAGAGACCCAGTACTTC.

This clone has a single count. The chain combines TRBV2 with TRBJ1-2, with 9 bases fitting TRBD1. The germline V gene encodes CDR1 SNHLY and CDR2 FYNNEI. There are 14 residues in the CDR3. V gave up 6 bases and J gave up 3 bases; unmatched junction bases: 5. CDR3 residues: CASREQGADYGYTF. The CDR3 nucleotides are TGTGCCAGCAGGGAACAGGGGGCAGACTATGGCTACACCTTC.

The chain uses TRBV7-2 and TRBJ2-1; tentatively, D is TRBD2 (5 bases). The V gene's germline CDR1 is SGHTA and CDR2 FQGNSA. CDR3 length equals 16 residues. V shed 5 bases and J shed 0 bases, with 14 bases lying between them. This CDR3 is CASSPDMRASYNEQFF. For the CDR3, the DNA is TGTGCCAGCAGCCCAGACATGCGGGCCTCCTACAATGAGCAGTTCTTC.

The rearrangement uses TRBV28 and TRBJ1-2, with D unresolved. Germline CDR1 is MDHEN and CDR2 is SYDVKM. Trimming took off 8 bases at V and 0 bases at J, with 13 bases between the two ends. The CDR3 spans 14 residues. DNA of the CDR3: TGTGCCAGCCGACGGGTCCCCGCTAACTATGGCTACACCTTC. Translation: CASRRVPANYGYTF.

The chain recombines TRBV7-9 with TRBJ2-3; TRBD2 matches 9 bases. The germline V gene encodes CDR1 SEHNR and CDR2 FQNEAQ (reference sequence). The CDR3 is 19 amino acids. V trimming: 0 bases; J trimming: 0 bases; junction bases outside the gene matches: 10. CDR3 DNA sequence: TGTGCCAGCAGCTTAGCCCTAGCGGGGTGGCCTCCTAGCACAGATACGCAGTATTTT. It specifies CASSLALAGWPPSTDTQYF.

V gene TRBV7-9 combines with J gene TRBJ2-3, with D possibly TRBD2 on 5 matching bases. Trimming took off 1 base at V and 4 bases at J, with 9 bases between the two ends. This CDR3 spans 14 amino acids. CDR1 is SEHNR and CDR2 is FQNEAQ in the germline V gene (reference sequence). CDR3 loop: CASSLELAPDTQYF. CDR3 nucleotide sequence: TGTGCCAGCAGCTTAGAGCTAGCTCCAGATACGCAGTATTTT.

In its sample, this clone was seen once. The chain carries TRBV5-1 and TRBJ2-1, with 10 bases matching TRBD2. This CDR3 has 18 amino acids. Unmatched junction bases numbered 11, after V lost 3 bases and J lost 2 bases. Per germline, CDR1 SGHRS and CDR2 YFSETQ. CDR3 in amino acids: CASSSTGPSGGTYNEQFF. The CDR3 coding sequence is TGCGCCAGCAGCTCCACCGGCCCTAGCGGGGGAACCTACAATGAGCAGTTCTTC.

V usage is TRBV7-3 and J usage is TRBJ2-5, with 7 bases matching TRBD2. V lost 2 bases, J lost 2 bases, and 5 bases stayed unmatched. This CDR3 is built from 15 residues. Germline loops: CDR1 SGHTA, CDR2 FQGTGA. Written as DNA, the CDR3 is TGTGCCAGCAGCTTACGACTAGCCAGTCAAGAGACCCAGTACTTC. It encodes CASSLRLASQETQYF.